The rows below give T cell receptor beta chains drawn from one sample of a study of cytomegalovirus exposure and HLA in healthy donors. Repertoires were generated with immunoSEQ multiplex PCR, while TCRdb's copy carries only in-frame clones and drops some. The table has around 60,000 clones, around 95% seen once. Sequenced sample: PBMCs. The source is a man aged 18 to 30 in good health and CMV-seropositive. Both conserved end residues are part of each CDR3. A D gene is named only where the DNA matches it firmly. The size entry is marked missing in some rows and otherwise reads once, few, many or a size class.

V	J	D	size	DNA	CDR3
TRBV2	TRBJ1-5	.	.	TGTGCCAGCAGGGCGGTAGACAGGTTTAATCAGCCCCAGCATTTT	CASRAVDRFNQPQHF
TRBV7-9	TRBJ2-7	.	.	TGTGCCAGCAGCTACCAGGGTTCCTACGAGCAGTACTTC	CASSYQGSYEQYF
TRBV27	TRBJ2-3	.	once	TGTGCCAGCAGTCCCATTACAAGGGAGGCGGGAGATACGCAGTATTTT	CASSPITREAGDTQYF
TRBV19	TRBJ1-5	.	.	TGTGCCAGTAGTAGGACAGCCGATAGCAATCAGCCCCAGCATTTT	CASSRTADSNQPQHF
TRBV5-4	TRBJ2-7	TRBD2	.	TGTGCCAGCAGCTCGAGACTAGCGGGATTCTCCTACGAGCAGTACTTC	CASSSRLAGFSYEQYF
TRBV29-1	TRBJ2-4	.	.	TGCAGCGTTGAGGGGCAGGGTGGAAACATTCAGTACTTC	CSVEGQGGNIQYF
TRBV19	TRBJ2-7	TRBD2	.	TGTGCCAGTAGTATTAAACTAGCGTCCTCCTACGAGCAGTACTTC	CASSIKLASSYEQYF
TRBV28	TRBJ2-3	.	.	TGTGCCAGCAGTTTGGTGGGAGGCACAGATACGCAGTATTTT	CASSLVGGTDTQYF
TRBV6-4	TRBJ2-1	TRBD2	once	TGTGCCAGCAGTGCTAGCGGGAGACCTTCGGGTGAGCAGTTCTTC	CASSASGRPSGEQFF
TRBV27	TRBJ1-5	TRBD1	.	TGTGCCAGCAGTTTATCGAGACAGGGCGGCAATCAGCCCCAGCATTTT	CASSLSRQGGNQPQHF
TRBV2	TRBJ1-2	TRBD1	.	TGTGCCAGCATTCCAGACAGGGGCGACTTCTATGGCTACACCTTC	CASIPDRGDFYGYTF
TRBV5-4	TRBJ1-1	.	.	TGTGCCAGCAGCCTACAGGGATTTGTAGCTTTCTTT	CASSLQGFVAFF
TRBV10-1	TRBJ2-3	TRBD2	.	TGCGCCAGCAGTGAGTCGACTAGCGGGAGCGCAGATACGCAGTATTTT	CASSESTSGSADTQYF
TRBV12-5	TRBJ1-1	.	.	TGTGCTAGTGGCCGTTACTCCACTGAAGCTTTCTTT	CASGRYSTEAFF
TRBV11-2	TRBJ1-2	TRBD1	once	TGTGCCAGCAGCTCTCGGACAGGGTGGGGCTATGGCTACACCTTC	CASSSRTGWGYGYTF
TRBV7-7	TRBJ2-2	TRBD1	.	TGTGCTAGCAGATCACAGGGGGCGACCGGGGAGCTGTTTTTT	CASRSQGATGELFF
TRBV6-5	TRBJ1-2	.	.	TGTGCCAGCAGTTTACAGGGCAACTATGGCTACACCTTC	CASSLQGNYGYTF
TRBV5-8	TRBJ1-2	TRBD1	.	TGTGCCAGCAGCTGGGACAGACGTTATGGCTACACCTTC	CASSWDRRYGYTF
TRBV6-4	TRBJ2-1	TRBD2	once	TGTGCCAGGCCCTGGAGCGGGAGTTTAGATGAGCAGTTCTTC	CARPWSGSLDEQFF
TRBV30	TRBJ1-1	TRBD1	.	TGTGCCTGGAGTTACAAAGCCGGGACAGGAGGCACTGAAGCTTTCTTT	CAWSYKAGTGGTEAFF
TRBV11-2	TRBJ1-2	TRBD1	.	TGTGCCAGCAGGAGGACAGGGGGTATAGCTAACTATGGCTACACCTTC	CASRRTGGIANYGYTF
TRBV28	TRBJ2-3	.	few	TGTGCCAGCAGTTCCACTGGGCAGGGATTTCCAGATACGCAGTATTTT	CASSSTGQGFPDTQYF
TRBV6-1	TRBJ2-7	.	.	TGTGCCAGCATGCGGGGCGACAGGGCCTACGAGCAGTACTTC	CASMRGDRAYEQYF
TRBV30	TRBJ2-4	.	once	TGTGCCTGGAGTGTTCAGGGTAGGGACATTCAGTACTTC	CAWSVQGRDIQYF
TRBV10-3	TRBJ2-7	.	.	TGTGCCGTAGGTCTAGAAACCTACGAGCAGTACTTC	CAVGLETYEQYF
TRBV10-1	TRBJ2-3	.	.	TGCGCCAGCAGTGATGGGGACACGACAGATACGCAGTATTTT	CASSDGDTTDTQYF
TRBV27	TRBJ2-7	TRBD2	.	TGTGCCAGCAGTCCGGGACTAGCGTCGTTCGGAACCTACGAGCAGTACTTC	CASSPGLASFGTYEQYF
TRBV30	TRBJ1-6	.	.	TGTGCCTGGAGTGTACTTTTCTGGGACGTCGGAGGGGCCTCACCCCTCCACTTT	CAWSVLFWDVGGASPLHF
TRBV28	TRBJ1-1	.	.	TGTGCCAGCAGTTTCTCTCTCTACAGGGCTAGCACTGAAGCTTTCTTT	CASSFSLYRASTEAFF
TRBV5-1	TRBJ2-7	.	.	TGCGCCAGCAGGGAAGGGAGCGGCTACGAGCAGTACTTC	CASREGSGYEQYF
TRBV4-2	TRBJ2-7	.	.	TGTGCCAGCAGCCAAGACTCCGGGGGGCCCACCTACGAGCAGTACTTC	CASSQDSGGPTYEQYF
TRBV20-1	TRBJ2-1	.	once	TGCAGTGCTAAACAGGGTGCCGAGCAGTTCTTC	CSAKQGAEQFF
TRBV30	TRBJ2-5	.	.	TGTGCCTGGAGTGTCGGAGGGAGTGGGCAAGAGACCCAGTACTTC	CAWSVGGSGQETQYF
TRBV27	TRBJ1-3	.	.	TGTGCCAGCATTAATGGAAACACCATATATTTT	CASINGNTIYF
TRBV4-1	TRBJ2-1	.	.	TGCGCCAGCAGCCAGCGACAGTACAATGAGCAGTTCTTC	CASSQRQYNEQFF
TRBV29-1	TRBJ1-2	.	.	TGCAGCGTTGAGTTTTATGCTGCAGGGCCTTATGGCTACACCTTC	CSVEFYAAGPYGYTF
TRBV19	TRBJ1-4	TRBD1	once	TGTGCCAGTAGCATTCCGGGACAGGGCATTGAAAAACTGTTTTTT	CASSIPGQGIEKLFF
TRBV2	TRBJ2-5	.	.	TGTGCCTTAGAATATGGGCTCTCCCAAGAGACCCAGTACTTC	CALEYGLSQETQYF
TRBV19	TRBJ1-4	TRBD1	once	TGTGCCAGTTCGGGGACAGGCGATAATGAAAAACTGTTTTTT	CASSGTGDNEKLFF
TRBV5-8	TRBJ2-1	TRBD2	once	TGTGCCAGCCGGACTAGCGGGAGTTCCTACAATGAGCAGTTCTTC	CASRTSGSSYNEQFF
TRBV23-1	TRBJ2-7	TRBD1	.	TGCGCCAGCCTTCTCGCCGGGACAGGGGGGTCCGAGCAGTACTTC	CASLLAGTGGSEQYF
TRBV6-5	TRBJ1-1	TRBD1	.	TGTGCCAGCAGAACGACAGGGATGAACACTGAAGCTTTCTTT	CASRTTGMNTEAFF
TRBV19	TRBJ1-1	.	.	TGTGCCAGTAGTATGGCGGAGGGTGCCGGCGAAGCTTTCTTT	CASSMAEGAGEAFF
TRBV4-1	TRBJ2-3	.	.	TGCGCCAGCAGCCAAGAAGGGGGAGATACGCAGTATTTT	CASSQEGGDTQYF
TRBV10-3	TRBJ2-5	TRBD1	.	TGTGCCATCAGTGAGCCAACGGGGACAGGGGGCAGTGAGACCCAGTACTTC	CAISEPTGTGGSETQYF
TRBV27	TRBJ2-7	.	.	TGTGCCAGCATGAGCGGCAGCTCCTACGAGCAGTACTTC	CASMSGSSYEQYF
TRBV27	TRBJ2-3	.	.	TGTGCCAGCAGTTTAGTCGGGGGGCTCACAGATACGCAGTATTTT	CASSLVGGLTDTQYF
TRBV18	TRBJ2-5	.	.	TGTGCCAGCTCCCGGGGGACAGAGTCCGAGACCCAGTACTTC	CASSRGTESETQYF
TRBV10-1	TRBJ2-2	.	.	TGCGCCAGCAGTGAGGGGCGGGAAGTGACCGGGGAGCTGTTTTTT	CASSEGREVTGELFF
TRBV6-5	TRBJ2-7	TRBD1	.	TGTGCCAGCAGCCGTAGGACAGGGTTGGGGCACGAGCAGTACTTC	CASSRRTGLGHEQYF